This TCR beta chain was observed in a study of T-cell reconstitution after alpha-beta-depleted transplantation in children. Construction of the TCRbeta library involved unique molecular identifiers. TCRdb recomputed calls from the PCR reads with MiXCR, one row per CDR3 protein. The table includes 500,000 to 650,000 distinct CDR3 sequences, over 9.5% detected once. Trimming took off 6 bases at V and 2 bases at J, with 14 bases between the two ends. The germline V gene has CDR1 MNHEY and CDR2 SVGEGT. This CDR3 has 14 amino acids. Study-wide results and limits: T cells produced anew were the main source of T-cell counts and diversity one year after transplant. Recipient T cells and thymic progenitors that survived gave rise to the high TCRbeta diversity observed at day 60 in some patients. In patients about two months after transplant, alpha-beta T cells reportedly arose from several hundred expanded graft clones.

About this clonotype itself: Its target is not known.

The source was PBMCs, mostly from graft donor cells, collected 180 days after TCRalphabeta/CD19-depleted stem cell transplant. The receptor was derived from a female patient aged 2-10 years who had a stem cell transplant for aplastic anemia, so the T cells may come from the graft donor. The chain has TRBV6-2 or TRBV6-3 and TRBJ2-7; the D gene is possibly TRBD2 (5 bases). CDR3 in DNA: TGTGCCAGCAGCTCGAATCGGGAAGCCTACGAGCAGTACGTC. Protein sequence: CASSSNREAYEQYV.